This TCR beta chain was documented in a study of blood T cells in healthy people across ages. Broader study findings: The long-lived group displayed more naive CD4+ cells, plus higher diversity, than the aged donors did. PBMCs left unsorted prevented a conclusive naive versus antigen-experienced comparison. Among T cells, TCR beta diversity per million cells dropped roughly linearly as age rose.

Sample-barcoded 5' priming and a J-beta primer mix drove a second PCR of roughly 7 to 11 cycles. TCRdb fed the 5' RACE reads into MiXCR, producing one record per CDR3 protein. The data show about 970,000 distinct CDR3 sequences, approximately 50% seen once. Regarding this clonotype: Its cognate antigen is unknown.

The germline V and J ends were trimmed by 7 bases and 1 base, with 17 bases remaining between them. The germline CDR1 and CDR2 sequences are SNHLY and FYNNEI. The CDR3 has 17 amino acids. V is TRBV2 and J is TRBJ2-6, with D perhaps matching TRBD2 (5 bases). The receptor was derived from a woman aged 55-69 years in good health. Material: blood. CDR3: CASNGWTFGSGANVLTF. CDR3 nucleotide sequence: TGTGCCAGCAATGGCTGGACTTTCGGTTCTGGGGCCAACGTCCTGACTTTC.